Listed below are T cell receptor beta chains from one sample, sequenced in a study of blood T cell repertoires in COVID-19. Profiled with immunoSEQ multiplex PCR; TCRdb holds only in-frame clones, not every one. The sample consists of some 130,000 clones, 86% of them appearing once. The sample was peripheral blood. All receptors come from a woman in her 70s with COVID-19, enrolled during active disease. CDR3s include the opening cysteine and the closing phenylalanine or tryptophan.

v_call cdr3_aa
TRBV6-5 CASSYGGDYGYTF
TRBV30 CACLTGGGYTF
TRBV2 CASQGSSSGNTIYF
TRBV18 CASSEQGSQPQHF
TRBV4-2 CASSQPGTGDTGELFF
TRBV28 CASREGGSGNTIYF
TRBV7-2 CASSLVGGDTEAFF
TRBV28 CASRDSYEQYF
TRBV19 CASSIESFSYNEQFF
TRBV30 CAWSTGNTIYF
TRBV7-2 CASSPLNRASGANTGELFF
TRBV25-1 CASSGMAAQGQFF
TRBV7-9 CASSLGQLSNQPQHF
TRBV9 CASSFETSGAPQYF
TRBV5-1 CASSLSPAGGPEETQYF
TRBV7-2 CASSSQWGGAKNIQYF
TRBV4-2 CASSQEGLAALTDTQYF